This paragraph reports one T cell receptor (beta chain). Its specificity is unknown. TCRdb reprocessed the 5' RACE reads via MiXCR and lists one record per CDR3 protein. Found here are about 620,000 distinct CDR3 sequences, about 20% of them singletons; the top ten hold 12%. These data belong to a study of T-cell memory formation after mild COVID-19. Study information: TCR clusters were mostly confined to one donor each. Study observations and caveats: A subset of responding clones appeared in pre-infection memory, suggesting cross-reactive memory joined. Those CD4+ clones that contracted were mainly in CM and EM (CD8+ ones in EMRA).

The germline CDR1 and CDR2 sequences are SGHDT and YYEEEE. V dropped 8 bases and J dropped 4; count of bases not matched to a gene: 3. This CDR3 spans 13 amino acids. The V and J genes are TRBV5-6 and TRBJ2-1, with 10 bases aligning to TRBD2. The sample consisted of PBMCs or a T cell subset sorted from them (not recorded which). This sequence originates from an adult woman who had mild COVID-19 (a few samples of this study predate the infection). Cell type and time point are not known. In DNA form, the CDR3 reads TGTGCCAGTCTAGCGGGAGTGTACAATGAGCAGTTCTTC. It yields the protein CASLAGVYNEQFF.